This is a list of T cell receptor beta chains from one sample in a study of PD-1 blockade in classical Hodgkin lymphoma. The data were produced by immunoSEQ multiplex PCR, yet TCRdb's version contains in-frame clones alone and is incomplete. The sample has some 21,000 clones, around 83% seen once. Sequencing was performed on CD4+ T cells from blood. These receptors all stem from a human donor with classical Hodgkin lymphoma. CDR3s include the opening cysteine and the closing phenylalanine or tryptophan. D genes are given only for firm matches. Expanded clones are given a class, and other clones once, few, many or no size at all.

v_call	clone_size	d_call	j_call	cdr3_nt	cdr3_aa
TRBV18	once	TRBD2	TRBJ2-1	TGTGCCAGCTCACCACCGGGACTAGCGGGAGGAGGAGATGAGCAGTTCTTC	CASSPPGLAGGGDEQFF
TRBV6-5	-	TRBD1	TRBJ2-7	TGTGCCAGCAGCTTCGACAGGGGAACTTACGAGCAGTACTTC	CASSFDRGTYEQYF
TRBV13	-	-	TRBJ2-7	TGTGCCAGCAGCTTGCAGTTGATCAACGAGCAGTACTTC	CASSLQLINEQYF
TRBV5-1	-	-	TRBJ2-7	TGCGCCAGCAGCTTGGTCTTTGGTTACGAGCAGTACTTC	CASSLVFGYEQYF
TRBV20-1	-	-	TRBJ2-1	TGCAGTGCTGGGGACCGAGATGAGCAGTTCTTC	CSAGDRDEQFF
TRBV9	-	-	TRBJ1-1	TGTGCCAGCAGCGTAGGGGGAGCATCGAACACTGAAGCTTTCTTT	CASSVGGASNTEAFF
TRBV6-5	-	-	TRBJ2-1	TGTGCCAGCAGTTCCCCATCTGGGGGGCGGAGTGAGCAGTTCTTC	CASSSPSGGRSEQFF
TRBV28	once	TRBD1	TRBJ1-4	TGTGCCAGCAGTTTCCGGGACAGGCATGAAAAACTGTTTTTT	CASSFRDRHEKLFF
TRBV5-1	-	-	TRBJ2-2	TGCGCCAGCAGCCTAGACCGAACCGGGGAGCTGTTTTTT	CASSLDRTGELFF
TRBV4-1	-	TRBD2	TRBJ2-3	TGCGCCAGCAGCCAAGTGCTAGCGGTTGCAGTTACGCAGTATTTT	CASSQVLAVAVTQYF
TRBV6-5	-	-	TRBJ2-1	TGTGCCAGCAGCTCTACGTACAATGAGCAGTTCTTC	CASSSTYNEQFF
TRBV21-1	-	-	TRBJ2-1	TGTGCCAGCTCCTCCCCGGGACAGGGGATCCATGAGCAGTTCTTC	CASSSPGQGIHEQFF
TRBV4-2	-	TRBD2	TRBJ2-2	TGTGCCAGCAGCCAAGAGACTAGCGGGAGGCCCGGGGAGCTGTTTTTT	CASSQETSGRPGELFF
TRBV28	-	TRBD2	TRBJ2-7	TGTGCCAGCAGTTTTCCGGGACTAGCGGAATCCTACGAGCAGTACTTC	CASSFPGLAESYEQYF
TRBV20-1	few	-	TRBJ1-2	TGCAGTGCTAACGGCCGTGGCTACACCTTC	CSANGRGYTF
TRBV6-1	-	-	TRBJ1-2	TGTGCCAGCAGTGTAGGGAACTATGGCTACACCTTC	CASSVGNYGYTF
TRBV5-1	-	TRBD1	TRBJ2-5	TGCGCCAGCAGCCCAAGTCCCCCGGGACAGGGGCAAGAGACCCAGTACTTC	CASSPSPPGQGQETQYF
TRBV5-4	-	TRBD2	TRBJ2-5	TGTGCCAGCAGCAATGGACTAGCGGGAGAGGACCAGTACTTC	CASSNGLAGEDQYF
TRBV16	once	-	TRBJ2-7	TGTGCCAGCTCCCCCTTTGTGGGCATCGCTTGGGAGCAGTACTTC	CASSPFVGIAWEQYF
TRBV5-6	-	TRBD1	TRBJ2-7	TGTGCCAGCACCATAGGGGGACAGGGCGTCCAAAACGAGCAGTACTTC	CASTIGGQGVQNEQYF
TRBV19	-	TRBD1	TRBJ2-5	TGTGCCAGTAGTATGTCCGGGACAGGCCAAGAGACCCAGTACTTC	CASSMSGTGQETQYF
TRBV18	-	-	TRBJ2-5	TGTGCCAGCTCACCAAGGCAGAAAGAGACCCAGTACTTC	CASSPRQKETQYF
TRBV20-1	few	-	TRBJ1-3	TGCAGTGCTAGAGGTGCAGACACCATATATTTT	CSARGADTIYF
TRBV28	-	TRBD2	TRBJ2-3	TGTGCCAGCAGTCTAGCGGGAACCATTGATACGCAGTATTTT	CASSLAGTIDTQYF
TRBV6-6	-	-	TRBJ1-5	TGTGCCAGCAGGAGGTTAAACAATCAGCCCCAGCATTTT	CASRRLNNQPQHF
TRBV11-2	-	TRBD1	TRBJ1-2	TGTGCCAGCAGCTCGACAGGGGCCTATGGCTACACCTTC	CASSSTGAYGYTF
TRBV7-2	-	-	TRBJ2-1	TGTGCCAGCAGTCGACGGACAGCCCTTTCAGGGAACAATGAGCAGTTCTTC	CASSRRTALSGNNEQFF
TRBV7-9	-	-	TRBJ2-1	TGTGCCAGCAGCCTGAGGGGGGATGAGCAGTTCTTC	CASSLRGDEQFF
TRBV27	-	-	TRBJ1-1	TGTGCCAGCAGTTTTTCCATATTTGGGTCCACTGAAGCTTTCTTT	CASSFSIFGSTEAFF
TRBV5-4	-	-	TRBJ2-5	TGTGCCAGCAGCTCAGAGGGGACCCAGTACTTC	CASSSEGTQYF
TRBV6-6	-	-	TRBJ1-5	TGTGCCAGCAAATCGTCGGGACTAGCCCAGCCCCAGCATTTT	CASKSSGLAQPQHF
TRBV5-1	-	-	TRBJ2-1	TGCGCCAGCAGCTACTCCTCCGGACAGAATTACAATGAGCAGTTCTTC	CASSYSSGQNYNEQFF
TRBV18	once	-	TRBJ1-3	TGTGCCAGCTCACCCGCAACAGGCCCCTCTGGAAACACCATATATTTT	CASSPATGPSGNTIYF
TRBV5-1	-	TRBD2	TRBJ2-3	TGCGCCAGCAGCTTGGGTAGCGGGGCAGATACGCAGTATTTT	CASSLGSGADTQYF
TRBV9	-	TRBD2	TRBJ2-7	TGTGCCAGCAGCGTAGGACTAGCGGGAGTGGGTTACGAGCAGTACTTC	CASSVGLAGVGYEQYF
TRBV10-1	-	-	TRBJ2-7	TGCGCCAGCAGTGATGCACCATCCTACGAGCAGTACTTC	CASSDAPSYEQYF
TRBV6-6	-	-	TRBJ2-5	TGTGCCAGCAGTTACGGGGAGACCCAGTACTTC	CASSYGETQYF